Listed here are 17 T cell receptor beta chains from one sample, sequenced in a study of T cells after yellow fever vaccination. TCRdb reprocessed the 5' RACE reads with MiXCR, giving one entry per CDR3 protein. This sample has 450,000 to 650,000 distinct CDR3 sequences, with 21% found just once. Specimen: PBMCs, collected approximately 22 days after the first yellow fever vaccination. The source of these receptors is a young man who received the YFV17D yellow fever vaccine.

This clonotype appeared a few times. The CDR3 DNA reads as TGCGCCAGCAGCCGCCAAGCGGGGGGCTCCTACAATGAGCAGTTCTTC. Translated: CASSRQAGGSYNEQFF. The chain carries TRBV4-1 and TRBJ2-1; 9 bases line up with TRBD2. The J segment lost 0 bases and the V segment lost 4 bases, leaving 4 bases of the junction unmatched. Germline CDR1 reads MGHRA; CDR2 reads YSYEKL. CDR3 length: 16 residues.

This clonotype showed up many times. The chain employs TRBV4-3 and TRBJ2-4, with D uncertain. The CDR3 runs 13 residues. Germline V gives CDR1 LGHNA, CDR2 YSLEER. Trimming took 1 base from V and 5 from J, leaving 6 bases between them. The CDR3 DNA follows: TGCGCCAGCAGCCAAGGGCAGCAAAACATTCAGTACTTC. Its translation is CASSQGQQNIQYF.

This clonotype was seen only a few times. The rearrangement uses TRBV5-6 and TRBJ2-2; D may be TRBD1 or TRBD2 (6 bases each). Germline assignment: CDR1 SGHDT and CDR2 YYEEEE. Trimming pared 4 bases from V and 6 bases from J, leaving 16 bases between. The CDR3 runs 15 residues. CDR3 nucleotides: TGTGCCAGCAGCCGGAGGGGGGCGGAGCCCGGGGAGCTGTTTTTT. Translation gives CASSRRGAEPGELFF.

The CDR3 DNA reads TGTGCCAGCAGCCTGAACAGCGGTGGCTACACCTTC. Translating gives CASSLNSGGYTF. The chain recombines TRBV12-3 or TRBV12-4 with TRBJ1-2, with D unresolved. Trimming took off 6 bases at V and 7 bases at J, with 12 bases between the two ends. CDR3 length equals 12 residues.

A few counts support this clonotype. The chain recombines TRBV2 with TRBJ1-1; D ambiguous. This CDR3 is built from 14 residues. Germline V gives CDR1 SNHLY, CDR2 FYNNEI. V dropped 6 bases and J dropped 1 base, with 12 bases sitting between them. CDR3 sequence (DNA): TGTGCCAGCAGGTTAGGGCCCACGAACACTGAAGCTTTCTTT. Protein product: CASRLGPTNTEAFF.

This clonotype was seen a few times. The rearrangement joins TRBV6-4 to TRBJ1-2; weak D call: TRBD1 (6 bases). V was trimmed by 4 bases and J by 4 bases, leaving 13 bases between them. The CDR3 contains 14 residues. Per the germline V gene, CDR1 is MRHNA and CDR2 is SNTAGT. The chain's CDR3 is CASSAEQGGYGYTF. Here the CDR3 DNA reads TGTGCCAGCAGTGCCGAACAGGGAGGCTATGGCTACACCTTC.

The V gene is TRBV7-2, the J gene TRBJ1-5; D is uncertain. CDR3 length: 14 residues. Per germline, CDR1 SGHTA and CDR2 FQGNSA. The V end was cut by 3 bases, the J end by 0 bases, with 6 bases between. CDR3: CASSFTASNQPQHF. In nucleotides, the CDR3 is TGTGCCAGCAGCTTTACGGCTAGCAATCAGCCCCAGCATTTT.

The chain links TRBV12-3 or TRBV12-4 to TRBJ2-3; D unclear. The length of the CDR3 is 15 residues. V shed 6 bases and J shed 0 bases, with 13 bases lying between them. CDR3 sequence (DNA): TGTGCCAGCAGCCCGGTTTGGAGTAGCACAGATACGCAGTATTTT. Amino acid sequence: CASSPVWSSTDTQYF.

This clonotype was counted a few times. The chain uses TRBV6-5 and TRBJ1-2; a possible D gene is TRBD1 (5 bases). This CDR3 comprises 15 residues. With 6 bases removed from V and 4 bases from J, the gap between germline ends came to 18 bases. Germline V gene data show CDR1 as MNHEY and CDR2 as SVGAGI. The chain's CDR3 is CASRSRGSNGYGYTF. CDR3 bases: TGTGCCAGCAGATCCCGGGGGAGCAACGGCTATGGCTACACCTTC.

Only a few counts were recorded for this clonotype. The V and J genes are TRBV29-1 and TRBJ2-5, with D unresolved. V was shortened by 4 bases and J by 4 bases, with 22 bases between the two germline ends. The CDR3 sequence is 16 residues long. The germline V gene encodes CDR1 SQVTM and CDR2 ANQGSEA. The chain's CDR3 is CSVGLLALRVGETQYF. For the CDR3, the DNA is TGCAGCGTTGGTTTACTTGCCCTAAGAGTTGGAGAGACCCAGTACTTC. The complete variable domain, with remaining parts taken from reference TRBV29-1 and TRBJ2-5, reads SAVISQKPSRDICQRGTSLTIQCQVDSQVTMMFWYRQQPGQSLTLIATANQGSEATYESGFVIDKFPISRPNLTFSTLTVSNMSPEDSSIYLCSVGLLALRVGETQYFGPGTRLLVL.

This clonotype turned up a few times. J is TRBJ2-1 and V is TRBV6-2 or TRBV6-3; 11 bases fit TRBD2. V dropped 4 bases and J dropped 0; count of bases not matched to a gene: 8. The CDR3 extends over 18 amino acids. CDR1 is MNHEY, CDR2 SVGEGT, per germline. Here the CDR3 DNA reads TGTGCCAGCAGTTTCCTAGCGGGGGGCCCGAGCTCCTACAATGAGCAGTTCTTC. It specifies CASSFLAGGPSSYNEQFF.

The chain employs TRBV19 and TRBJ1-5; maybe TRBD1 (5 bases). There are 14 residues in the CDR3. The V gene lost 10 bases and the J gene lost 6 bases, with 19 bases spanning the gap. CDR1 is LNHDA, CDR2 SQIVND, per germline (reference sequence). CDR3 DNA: TGTGCCACCAACCCCCCAGGGTCCAGTCAGCCCCAGCATTTT. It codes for CATNPPGSSQPQHF.

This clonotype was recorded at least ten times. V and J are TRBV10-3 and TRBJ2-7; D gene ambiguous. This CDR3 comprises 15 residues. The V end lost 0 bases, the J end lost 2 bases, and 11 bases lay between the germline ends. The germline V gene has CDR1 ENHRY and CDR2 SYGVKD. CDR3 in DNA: TGTGCCATCAGTGAGTCGAGAACAACCCCCTACGAGCAGTACTTC. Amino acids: CAISESRTTPYEQYF.

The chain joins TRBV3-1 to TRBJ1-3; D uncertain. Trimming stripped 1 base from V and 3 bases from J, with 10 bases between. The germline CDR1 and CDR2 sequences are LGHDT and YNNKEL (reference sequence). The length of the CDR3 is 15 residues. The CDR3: CASSQGQAFGNTIYF. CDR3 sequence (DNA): TGTGCCAGCAGCCAAGGGCAGGCTTTTGGAAACACCATATATTTT. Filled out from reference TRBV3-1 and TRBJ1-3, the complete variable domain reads DTAVSQTPKYLVTQMGNDKSIKCEQNLGHDTMYWYKQDSKKFLKIMFSYNNKELIINETVPNRFSPKSPDKAHLNLHINSLELGDSAVYFCASSQGQAFGNTIYFGEGSWLTVV.

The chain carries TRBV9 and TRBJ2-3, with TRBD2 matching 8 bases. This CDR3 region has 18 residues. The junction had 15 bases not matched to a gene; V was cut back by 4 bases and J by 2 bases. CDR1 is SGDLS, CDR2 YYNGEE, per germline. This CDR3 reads CASSPTRFTSGPTDTQYF. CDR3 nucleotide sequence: TGTGCCAGCAGCCCAACGCGTTTCACTAGCGGACCCACAGATACGCAGTATTTT.

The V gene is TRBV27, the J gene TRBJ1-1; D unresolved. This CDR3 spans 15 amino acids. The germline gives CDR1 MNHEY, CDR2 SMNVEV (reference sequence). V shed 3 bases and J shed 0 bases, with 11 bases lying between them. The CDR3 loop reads CASSLSRPMNTEAFF. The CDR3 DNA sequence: TGTGCCAGCAGTTTGTCGAGGCCTATGAACACTGAAGCTTTCTTT.

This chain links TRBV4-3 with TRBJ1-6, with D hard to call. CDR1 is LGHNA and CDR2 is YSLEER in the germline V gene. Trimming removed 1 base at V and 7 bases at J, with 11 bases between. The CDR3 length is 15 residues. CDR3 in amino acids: CASSQGPYSNSPLHF. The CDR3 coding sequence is TGCGCCAGCAGCCAAGGCCCGTACTCAAATTCACCCCTCCACTTT.